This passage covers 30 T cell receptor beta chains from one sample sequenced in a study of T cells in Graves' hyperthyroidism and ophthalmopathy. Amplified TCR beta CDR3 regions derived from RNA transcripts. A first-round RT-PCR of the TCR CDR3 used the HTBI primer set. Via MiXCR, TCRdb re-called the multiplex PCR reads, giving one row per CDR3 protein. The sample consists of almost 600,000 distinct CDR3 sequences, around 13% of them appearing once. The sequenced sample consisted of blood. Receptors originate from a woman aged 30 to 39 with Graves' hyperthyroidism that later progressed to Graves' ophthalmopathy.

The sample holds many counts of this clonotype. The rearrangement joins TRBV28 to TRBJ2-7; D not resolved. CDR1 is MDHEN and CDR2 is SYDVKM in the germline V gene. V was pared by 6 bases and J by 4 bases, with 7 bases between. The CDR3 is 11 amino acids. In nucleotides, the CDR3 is TGTGCCAGCAGACAGATGTACGAGCAGTACTTC. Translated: CASRQMYEQYF.

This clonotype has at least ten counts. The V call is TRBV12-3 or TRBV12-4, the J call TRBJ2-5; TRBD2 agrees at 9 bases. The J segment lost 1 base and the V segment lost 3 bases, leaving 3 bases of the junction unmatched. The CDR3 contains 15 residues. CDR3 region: CASSFASGIQETQYF. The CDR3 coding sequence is TGTGCCAGCAGTTTCGCTAGCGGGATCCAAGAGACCCAGTACTTC.

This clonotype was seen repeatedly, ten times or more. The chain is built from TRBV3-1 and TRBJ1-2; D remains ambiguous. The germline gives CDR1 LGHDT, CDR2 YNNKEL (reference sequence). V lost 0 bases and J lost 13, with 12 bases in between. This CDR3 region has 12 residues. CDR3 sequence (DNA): TGTGCCAGCAGCCAAGATCGGGTACTCCCCACCTTC. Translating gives CASSQDRVLPTF.

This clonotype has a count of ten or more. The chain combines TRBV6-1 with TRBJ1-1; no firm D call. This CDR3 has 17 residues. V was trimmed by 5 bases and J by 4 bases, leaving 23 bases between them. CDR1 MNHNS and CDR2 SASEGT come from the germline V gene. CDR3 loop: CASSYTVFPAASTEAFF. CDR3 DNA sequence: TGTGCCAGCAGTTACACCGTCTTCCCCGCTGCGTCCACTGAAGCTTTCTTT.

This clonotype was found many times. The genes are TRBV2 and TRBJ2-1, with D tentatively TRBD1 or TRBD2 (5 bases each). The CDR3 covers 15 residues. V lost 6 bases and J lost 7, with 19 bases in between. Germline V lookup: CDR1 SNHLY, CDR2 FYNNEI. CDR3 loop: CASRAGRAEGNEQFF. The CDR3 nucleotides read TGTGCCAGCAGGGCGGGCAGGGCCGAAGGAAATGAGCAGTTCTTC. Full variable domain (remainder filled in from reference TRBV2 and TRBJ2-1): EPEVTQTPSHQVTQMGQEVILRCVPISNHLYFYWYRQILGQKVEFLVSFYNNEISEKSEIFDDQFSVERPDGSNFTLKIRSTKLEDSAMYFCASRAGRAEGNEQFFGPGTRLTVL.

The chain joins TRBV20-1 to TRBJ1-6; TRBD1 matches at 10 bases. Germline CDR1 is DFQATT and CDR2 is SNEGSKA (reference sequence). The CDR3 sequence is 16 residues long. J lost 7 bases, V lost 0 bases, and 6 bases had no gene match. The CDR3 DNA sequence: TGCAGTGCTAGAGAGGGTGACAGGGGGCTCAATTCACCCCTCCACTTT. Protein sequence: CSAREGDRGLNSPLHF.

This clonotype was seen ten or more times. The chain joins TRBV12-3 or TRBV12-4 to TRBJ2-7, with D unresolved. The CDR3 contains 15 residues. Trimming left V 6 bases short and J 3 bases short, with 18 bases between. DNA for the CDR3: TGTGCCAGCAGCCATGGACCCTCTGGCGTCTACGAGCAGTACTTC. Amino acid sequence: CASSHGPSGVYEQYF.

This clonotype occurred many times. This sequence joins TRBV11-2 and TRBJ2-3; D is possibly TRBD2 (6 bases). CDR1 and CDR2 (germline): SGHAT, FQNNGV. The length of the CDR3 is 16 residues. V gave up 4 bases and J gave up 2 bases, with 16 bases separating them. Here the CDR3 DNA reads TGTGCCAGCAGCTCGAACCTAGCGCAGTTCACAGATACGCAGTATTTT. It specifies CASSSNLAQFTDTQYF.

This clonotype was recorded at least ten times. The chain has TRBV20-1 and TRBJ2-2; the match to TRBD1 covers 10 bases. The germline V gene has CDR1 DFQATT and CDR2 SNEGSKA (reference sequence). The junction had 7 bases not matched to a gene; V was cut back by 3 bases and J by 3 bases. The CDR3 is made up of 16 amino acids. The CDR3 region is CSASPLGTGDTGELFF. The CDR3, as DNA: TGCAGTGCTAGTCCTTTAGGGACAGGGGACACCGGGGAGCTGTTTTTT.

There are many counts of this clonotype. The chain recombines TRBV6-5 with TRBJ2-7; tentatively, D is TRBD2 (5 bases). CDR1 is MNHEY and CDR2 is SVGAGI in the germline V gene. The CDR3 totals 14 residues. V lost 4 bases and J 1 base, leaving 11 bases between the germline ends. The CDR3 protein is CASSSVRESYEQYF. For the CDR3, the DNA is TGTGCCAGCAGTTCGGTTAGGGAGTCCTACGAGCAGTACTTC.

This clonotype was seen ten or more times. The CDR3 protein is CASRPSGTGAPTDTQYF. The DNA of the CDR3 is TGTGCCAGCAGACCGTCCGGGACAGGGGCCCCCACAGATACGCAGTATTTT. The chain recombines TRBV27 with TRBJ2-3; 10 positions match TRBD1. Germline assignment: CDR1 MNHEY and CDR2 SMNVEV (reference sequence). CDR3 length: 17 residues. The V gene end was trimmed by 6 bases and the J gene end by 2 bases; junction bases not matched to a gene: 11.

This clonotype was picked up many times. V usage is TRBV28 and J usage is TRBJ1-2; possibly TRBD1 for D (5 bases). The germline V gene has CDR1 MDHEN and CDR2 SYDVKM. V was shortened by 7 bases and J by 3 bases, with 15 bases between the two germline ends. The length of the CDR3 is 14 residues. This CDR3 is CASIEMGEHYGYTF. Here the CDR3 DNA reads TGTGCCAGCATCGAAATGGGGGAGCACTATGGCTACACCTTC.

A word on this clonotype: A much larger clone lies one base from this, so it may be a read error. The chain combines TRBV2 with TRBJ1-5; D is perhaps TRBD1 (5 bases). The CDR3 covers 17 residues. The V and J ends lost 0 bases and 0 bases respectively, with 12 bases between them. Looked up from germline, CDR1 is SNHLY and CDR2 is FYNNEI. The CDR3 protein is CASSEASGTASNQPQHF. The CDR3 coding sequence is TGTGCCAGCAGTGAAGCTTCAGGGACGGCTAGCAATCAGCCCCAGCATTTT.

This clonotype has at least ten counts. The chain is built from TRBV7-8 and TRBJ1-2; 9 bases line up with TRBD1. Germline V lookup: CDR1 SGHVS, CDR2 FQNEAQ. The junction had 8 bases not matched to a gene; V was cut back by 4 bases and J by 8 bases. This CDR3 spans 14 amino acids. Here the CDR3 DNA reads TGTGCCAGCAGCTCAATCTTAACAGGGGGCGGCTACACCTTC. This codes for CASSSILTGGGYTF.

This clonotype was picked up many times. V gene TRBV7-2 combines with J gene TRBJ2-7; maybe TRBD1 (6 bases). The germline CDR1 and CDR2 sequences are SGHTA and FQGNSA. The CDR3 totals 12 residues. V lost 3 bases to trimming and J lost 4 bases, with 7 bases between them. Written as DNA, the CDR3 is TGTGCCAGCAGCTTCCAGGGGTACGAGCAGTACTTC. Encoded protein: CASSFQGYEQYF.

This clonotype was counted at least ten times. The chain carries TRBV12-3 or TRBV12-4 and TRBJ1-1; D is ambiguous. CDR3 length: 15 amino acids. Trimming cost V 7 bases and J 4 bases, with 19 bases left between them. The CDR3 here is CASNLEDWGGTEAFF. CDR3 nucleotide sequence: TGTGCCAGCAATCTCGAAGACTGGGGAGGCACTGAAGCTTTCTTT.

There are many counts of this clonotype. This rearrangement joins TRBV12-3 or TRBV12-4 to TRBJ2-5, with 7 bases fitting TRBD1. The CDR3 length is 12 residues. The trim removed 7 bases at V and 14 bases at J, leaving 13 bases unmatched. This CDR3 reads CASTNHRGPTYF. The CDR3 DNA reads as TGTGCCAGCACCAACCACAGGGGCCCCACTTACTTC.

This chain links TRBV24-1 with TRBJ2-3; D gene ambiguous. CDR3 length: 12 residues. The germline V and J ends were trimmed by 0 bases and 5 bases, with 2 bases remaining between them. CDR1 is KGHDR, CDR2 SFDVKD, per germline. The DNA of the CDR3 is TGTGCCACCAGTGATTTGCAAGATACGCAGTATTTT. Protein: CATSDLQDTQYF.

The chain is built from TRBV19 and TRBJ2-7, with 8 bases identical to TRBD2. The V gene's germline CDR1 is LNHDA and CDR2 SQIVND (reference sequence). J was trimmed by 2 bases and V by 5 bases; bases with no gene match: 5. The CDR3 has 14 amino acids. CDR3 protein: CASSRQREPYEQYF. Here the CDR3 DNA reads TGTGCCAGTAGTCGGCAGCGGGAGCCCTACGAGCAGTACTTC.

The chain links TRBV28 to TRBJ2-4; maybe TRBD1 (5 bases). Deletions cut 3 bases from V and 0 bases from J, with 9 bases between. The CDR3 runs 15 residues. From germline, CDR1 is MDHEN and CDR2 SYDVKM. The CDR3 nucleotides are TGTGCCAGCAGTTTGGACACAACAGCCAAAAACATTCAGTACTTC. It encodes CASSLDTTAKNIQYF.

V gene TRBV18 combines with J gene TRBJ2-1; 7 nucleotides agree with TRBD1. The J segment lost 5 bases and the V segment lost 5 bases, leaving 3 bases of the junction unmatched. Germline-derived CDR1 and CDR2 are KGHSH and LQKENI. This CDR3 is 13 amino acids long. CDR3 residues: CASSMGQNNEQFF. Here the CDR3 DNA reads TGTGCCAGCTCAATGGGACAGAACAATGAGCAGTTCTTC.

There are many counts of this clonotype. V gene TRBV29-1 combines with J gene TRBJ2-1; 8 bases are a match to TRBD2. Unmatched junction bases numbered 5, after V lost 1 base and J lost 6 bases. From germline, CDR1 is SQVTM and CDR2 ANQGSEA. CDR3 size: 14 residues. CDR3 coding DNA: TGCAGCGTTGAAGGGAGCGGGAGTTCCAATGAGCAGTTCTTC. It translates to CSVEGSGSSNEQFF.

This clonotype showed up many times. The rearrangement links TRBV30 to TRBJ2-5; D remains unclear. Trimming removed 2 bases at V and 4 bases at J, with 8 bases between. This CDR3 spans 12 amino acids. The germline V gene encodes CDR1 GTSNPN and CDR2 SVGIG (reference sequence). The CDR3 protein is CAWSPPVETQYF. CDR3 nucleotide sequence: TGTGCCTGGAGTCCCCCGGTAGAGACCCAGTACTTC.

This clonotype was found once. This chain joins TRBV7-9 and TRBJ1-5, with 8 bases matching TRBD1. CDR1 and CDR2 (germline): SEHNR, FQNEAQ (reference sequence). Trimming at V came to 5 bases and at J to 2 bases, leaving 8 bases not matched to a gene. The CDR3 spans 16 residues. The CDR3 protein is CASSEDRGHGNQPQHF. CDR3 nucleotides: TGTGCCAGCAGCGAAGACAGGGGCCATGGCAATCAGCCCCAGCATTTT.

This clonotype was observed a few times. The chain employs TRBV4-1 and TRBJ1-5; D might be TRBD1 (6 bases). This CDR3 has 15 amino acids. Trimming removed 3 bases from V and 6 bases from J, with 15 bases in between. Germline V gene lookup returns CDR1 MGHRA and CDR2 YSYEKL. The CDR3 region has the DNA TGCGCCAGCAGCCAGGAAGGGGACAAGTCTCAGCCCCAGCATTTT. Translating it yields CASSQEGDKSQPQHF.

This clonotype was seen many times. The CDR3 sequence: CASSSRTGTGRETQYF. In DNA, the CDR3 is TGTGCCAGCAGCTCGCGGACTGGGACGGGTCGAGAGACCCAGTACTTC. The rearrangement uses TRBV7-2 and TRBJ2-5; either TRBD1 or TRBD2 may fit D (5 bases each). The CDR3 extends over 16 amino acids. CDR1 and CDR2 from the germline V gene are SGHTA and FQGNSA. V was cut by 4 bases and J by 4 bases, with 19 bases left in between. The complete variable domain, with remaining parts taken from reference TRBV7-2 and TRBJ2-5, reads GAGVSQSPSNKVTEKGKDVELRCDPISGHTALYWYRQSLGQGLEFLIYFQGNSAPDKSGLPSDRFSAERTGGSVSTLTIQRTQQEDSAVYLCASSSRTGTGRETQYFGPGTRLLVL.

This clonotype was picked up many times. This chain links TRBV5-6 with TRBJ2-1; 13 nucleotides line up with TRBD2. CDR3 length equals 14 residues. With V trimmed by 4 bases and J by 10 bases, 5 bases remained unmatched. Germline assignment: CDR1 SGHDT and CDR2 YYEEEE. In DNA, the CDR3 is TGTGCCAGCAGCAGACTAGCGGGAGGTCGGGAGCAGTTCTTC. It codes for CASSRLAGGREQFF.

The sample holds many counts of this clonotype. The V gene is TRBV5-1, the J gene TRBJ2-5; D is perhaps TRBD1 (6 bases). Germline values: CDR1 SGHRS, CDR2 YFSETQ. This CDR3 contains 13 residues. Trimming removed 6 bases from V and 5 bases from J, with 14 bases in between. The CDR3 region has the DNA TGCGCCAGCACCCGACAGGAAGCGGAGACCCAGTACTTC. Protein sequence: CASTRQEAETQYF.

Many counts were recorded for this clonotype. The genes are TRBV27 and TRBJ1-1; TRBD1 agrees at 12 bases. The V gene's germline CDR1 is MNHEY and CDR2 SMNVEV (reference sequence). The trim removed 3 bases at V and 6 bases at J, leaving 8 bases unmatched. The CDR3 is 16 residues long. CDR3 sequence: CASSFWGQGALPEAFF. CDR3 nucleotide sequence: TGTGCCAGCAGTTTTTGGGGACAGGGGGCGCTCCCTGAAGCTTTCTTT.

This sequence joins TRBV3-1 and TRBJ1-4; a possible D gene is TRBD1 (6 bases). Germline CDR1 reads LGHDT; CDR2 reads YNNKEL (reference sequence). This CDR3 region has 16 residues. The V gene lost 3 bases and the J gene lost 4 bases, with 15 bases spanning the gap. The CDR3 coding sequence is TGTGCCAGCAGCCATCCCTCGGGGGGCTTTAATGAAAAACTGTTTTTT. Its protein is CASSHPSGGFNEKLFF.